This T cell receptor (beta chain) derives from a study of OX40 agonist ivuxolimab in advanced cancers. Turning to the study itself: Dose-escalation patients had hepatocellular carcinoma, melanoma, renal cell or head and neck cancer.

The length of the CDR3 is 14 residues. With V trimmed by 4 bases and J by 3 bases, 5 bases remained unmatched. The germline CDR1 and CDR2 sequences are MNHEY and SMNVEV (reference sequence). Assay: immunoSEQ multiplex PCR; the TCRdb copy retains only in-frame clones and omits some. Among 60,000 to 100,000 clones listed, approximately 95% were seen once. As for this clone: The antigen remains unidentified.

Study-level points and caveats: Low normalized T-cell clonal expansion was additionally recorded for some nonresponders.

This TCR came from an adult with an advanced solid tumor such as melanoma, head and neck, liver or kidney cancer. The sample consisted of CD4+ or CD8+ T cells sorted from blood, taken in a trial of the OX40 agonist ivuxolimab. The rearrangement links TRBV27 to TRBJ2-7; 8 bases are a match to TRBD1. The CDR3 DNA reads TGTGCCAGCAGTTACGGGACAGGAAACTACGAGCAGTACTTC. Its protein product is CASSYGTGNYEQYF.